The 25 T cell receptor beta chains given below trace back to one sample, sequenced in a study of CD8+CD57+ T cells in acquired aplastic anemia. Profiling that covered TCR beta VDJ and CDR3 relied on genomic DNA as its template. TCRdb called the reads again in MiXCR, with one record for every CDR3 protein. This sample yields hundreds of thousands of distinct CDR3 sequences, of which around 68% are seen a single time; 4% belongs to the top ten. The sequencing sample was made of sorted CD4+, CD8+, or CD8+CD57+ T cells (not recorded which) from PBMCs. The receptors come from a human donor in good health, serving as a control.

This clonotype has a count of ten or more. The J gene is TRBJ2-2, the V gene TRBV29-1; 10 bases are shared with TRBD1. The CDR3 covers 14 residues. Looked up from germline, CDR1 is SQVTM and CDR2 is ANQGSEA. V shed 4 bases, J shed 3 bases, and the junction held 2 bases outside the gene matches. The CDR3 nucleotides read TGCAGCGTTGGAGGGACAGGGGACACCGGGGAGCTGTTTTTT. Translated, it gives CSVGGTGDTGELFF.

This clonotype was counted ten times or more. The chain has TRBV30 and TRBJ1-6, with D tentatively TRBD1 (6 bases). This CDR3 is built from 14 residues. CDR1 and CDR2 from the germline V gene are GTSNPN and SVGIG (reference sequence). Trimming stripped 3 bases from V and 8 bases from J, with 14 bases between. This CDR3 is CAWSRDTTDSPLHF. The CDR3, as DNA: TGTGCCTGGAGCAGGGACACTACGGATTCACCCCTCCACTTT.

This clonotype occurred once. The rearrangement uses TRBV29-1 and TRBJ1-2, with D perhaps matching TRBD1 (6 bases). Germline V gene lookup returns CDR1 SQVTM and CDR2 ANQGSEA. The CDR3 runs to 14 residues. The ends were cut back, 4 bases at V and 0 bases at J, with 12 bases in the middle. The CDR3 here is CSVVLTGANYGYTF. Here the CDR3 DNA reads TGCAGCGTTGTTCTGACAGGAGCTAACTATGGCTACACCTTC. Full variable domain (remainder filled in from reference TRBV29-1 and TRBJ1-2): SAVISQKPSRDICQRGTSLTIQCQVDSQVTMMFWYRQQPGQSLTLIATANQGSEATYESGFVIDKFPISRPNLTFSTLTVSNMSPEDSSIYLCSVVLTGANYGYTFGSGTRLTVV.

CDR3 protein: CASSIVLIGTGADTQYF. The CDR3 DNA reads as TGTGCCAGTAGTATAGTTTTAATCGGGACAGGGGCAGATACGCAGTATTTT. The chain is built from TRBV19 and TRBJ2-3; 10 bases match TRBD1. This CDR3 has 17 residues. V shed 1 base and J 4 bases; nucleotides not matched to a gene: 8. CDR1 LNHDA and CDR2 SQIVND come from the germline V gene (reference sequence).

This clonotype was recorded many times. The chain recombines TRBV4-1 with TRBJ2-5; perhaps D is TRBD1 or TRBD2 (6 bases each). The CDR3 contains 17 residues. V was clipped by 0 bases and J by 5 bases, with 19 bases between them. Germline CDR1 is MGHRA and CDR2 is YSYEKL. The CDR3 loop reads CASSQDSPTGAGETQYF. The CDR3 DNA is TGCGCCAGCAGCCAAGACAGTCCGACGGGGGCCGGTGAGACCCAGTACTTC.

V gene TRBV5-6 combines with J gene TRBJ1-1, with D possibly being TRBD1 (6 bases). The CDR3 sequence is 17 residues long. Germline CDR1 is SGHDT and CDR2 is YYEEEE. Trimming stripped 4 bases from V and 3 bases from J, with 22 bases between. The CDR3 is CASSRGTNSGRHTEAFF. CDR3 DNA sequence: TGTGCCAGCAGCCGGGGGACAAATTCGGGACGGCACACTGAAGCTTTCTTT.

On this clonotype itself: The conserved final phenylalanine or tryptophan is absent from the CDR3, which likely points to a read error. Because the CDR3's place on the DNA is in doubt, the DNA is left out and the CDR3 is given as listed by TCRdb. The genes are TRBV7-9 and TRBJ1-5. Germline V gene lookup returns CDR1 SEHNR and CDR2 FQNEAQ (reference sequence). The CDR3 contains 13 residues when both ends are counted. The CDR3 loop reads CASSERTGAPLDT.

This chain uses TRBV20-1 with TRBJ2-5; a weak D match, TRBD2 (5 bases). With 3 bases removed from V and 5 bases from J, the gap between germline ends came to 13 bases. This CDR3 comprises 13 residues. Germline V gene lookup returns CDR1 DFQATT and CDR2 SNEGSKA (reference sequence). CDR3 in amino acids: CSASTPSSETQYF. The CDR3 coding sequence is TGCAGTGCTAGTACGCCTAGCAGCGAGACCCAGTACTTC.

To note about this clonotype: The final CDR3 position lacks the conserved phenylalanine or tryptophan, pointing to a likely read error. Because the CDR3's place on the DNA is in doubt, the DNA is left out and the CDR3 is given as listed by TCRdb. The V call is TRBV2, the J call TRBJ1-1; the D call in the table, TRBD1, was not verified against the DNA. The germline V gene encodes CDR1 SNHLY and CDR2 FYNNEI. Counting both end residues, the CDR3 totals 16 amino acids. CDR3: CANNDRDRGTSTTSFL.

In the case of this clonotype: At one boundary the junction diverges from the germline segment, which might be a read error. The chain uses TRBV7-3 and TRBJ1-4; TRBD1 is a possible D gene (5 bases). The CDR3 has 16 amino acids. The germline V gene has CDR1 SGHTA and CDR2 FQGTGA. CDR3: CATSRWGSQRNEKLFF. In DNA form, the CDR3 reads TGTGCCACCAGCAGATGGGGCAGCCAACGAAATGAAAAGCTGTTTTTT.

The chain recombines TRBV9 with TRBJ1-4; D is unclear. CDR1 and CDR2 (germline): SGDLS, YYNGEE. The CDR3 loop spans 17 amino acids. With 0 bases removed from V and 9 bases from J, the gap between germline ends came to 21 bases. The CDR3 coding sequence is TGTGCCAGCAGCGTAGCGGGCAGGTTCTATGGCTACAAAAAACTGTTTTTT. Encoded protein: CASSVAGRFYGYKKLFF.

V is TRBV9 and J is TRBJ1-1, with TRBD1 as a possible D gene (6 bases). The germline V and J ends were trimmed by 4 bases and 3 bases, with 16 bases remaining between them. The length of the CDR3 is 15 residues. The germline CDR1 and CDR2 sequences are SGDLS and YYNGEE. The CDR3 region has the DNA TGTGCCAGCAGCCCTGACGAAAGACAGGACACTGAAGCTTTCTTT. Encoded protein: CASSPDERQDTEAFF. Complete variable domain (other parts from reference TRBV9 and TRBJ1-1): DSGVTQTPKHLITATGQRVTLRCSPRSGDLSVYWYQQSLDQGLQFLIQYYNGEERAKGNILERFSAQQFPDLHSELNLSSLELGDSALYFCASSPDERQDTEAFFGQGTRLTVV.

The V and J genes are TRBV5-1 and TRBJ1-1, with a tentative D call TRBD1 (5 bases). Germline CDR1 SGHRS, CDR2 YFSETQ. The CDR3 contains 15 residues. The V gene lost 5 bases and the J gene lost 7 bases, with 21 bases spanning the gap. The CDR3 here is CASREGLNTEIEAFF. The CDR3 bases are TGCGCCAGCAGAGAGGGGTTGAACACTGAGATTGAAGCTTTCTTT.

In this sample, this clonotype turned up once. The junction does not match germline at one end; this may be a read error. This chain links TRBV5-6 with TRBJ1-3; D unresolved. Germline V gene data show CDR1 as SGHDT and CDR2 as YYEEEE. This CDR3 region has 15 residues. The CDR3 here is CASSLTVIEGSTIYF. The CDR3 DNA reads as TGTGCCAGCAGCTTAACTGTAATTGAGGGAAGCACCATATATTTT.

This clonotype was observed many times. The chain joins TRBV19 to TRBJ1-4; possible D gene TRBD1, 5 bases. This CDR3 is built from 15 residues. Germline CDR1 is LNHDA and CDR2 is SQIVND (reference sequence). V shed 2 bases and J shed 8 bases, with 15 bases lying between them. The CDR3 bases are TGTGCCAGTAGTATACTTTCAGGGTCCGGGGAAAAACTGTTTTTT. It is translated as CASSILSGSGEKLFF. The full variable domain, completed using reference TRBV19 and TRBJ1-4, is DGGITQSPKYLFRKEGQNVTLSCEQNLNHDAMYWYRQDPGQGLRLIYYSQIVNDFQKGDIAEGYSVSREKKESFPLTVTSAQKNPTAFYLCASSILSGSGEKLFFGSGTQLSVL.

As concerns this clonotype: One end of the junction fails to match germline, which may point to a read error. The chain has TRBV7-2 and TRBJ1-5; 7 bases are a match to TRBD1. The CDR3 covers 16 residues. CDR1 is SGHTA, CDR2 FQGNSA, per germline. Here the CDR3 DNA reads TGCGCCAGCAGTTGTCGAGGACAGGAGTATTTCACCCCTCAGCATTTT. The encoded protein is CASSCRGQEYFTPQHF.

The chain recombines TRBV2 with TRBJ1-6; D unclear. The CDR3 spans 12 residues. CDR1 and CDR2 from the germline V gene are SNHLY and FYNNEI. V lost 10 bases and J lost 10, with 14 bases in between. The CDR3 region is CAIRRAGSPLHF. The CDR3 DNA follows: TGTGCCATCAGAAGGGCGGGGTCACCCCTCCACTTT.

Only one count was recorded for this clonotype. V is TRBV20-1 and J is TRBJ2-7, with D possibly called TRBD1 or TRBD2 (6 bases each). This CDR3 contains 14 residues. The V and J ends lost 1 base and 6 bases respectively, with 16 bases between them. Germline V gene sequence: CDR1 DFQATT, CDR2 SNEGSKA (reference sequence). DNA of the CDR3: TGCAGTGCTAGAGGGACTACAGGGAAAGTCGAGCAGTACTTC. Encoded protein: CSARGTTGKVEQYF.

V gene TRBV7-2 combines with J gene TRBJ1-2; 9 nucleotides align to TRBD1. Germline loops: CDR1 SGHTA, CDR2 FQGNSA. The CDR3 covers 15 residues. V lost 5 bases, J lost 13 bases, and 17 bases stayed unmatched. CDR3 sequence reads: CASSTGTGGGYAFTF. As DNA, the CDR3 is TGTGCCAGCAGCACGGGAACAGGGGGCGGCTACGCCTTCACCTTC.

The chain uses TRBV29-1 and TRBJ1-1; tentatively, D is TRBD1 (6 bases). This CDR3 comprises 14 residues. Trimming took off 0 bases at V and 1 base at J, with 9 bases between the two ends. The germline V gene has CDR1 SQVTM and CDR2 ANQGSEA. The CDR3 bases are TGCAGCGTTGAAGAATGGACAGAGAACACTGAAGCTTTCTTT. Amino acid sequence: CSVEEWTENTEAFF.

This clonotype came up a few times. The chain uses TRBV7-2 and TRBJ2-2, with D uncertain. CDR1 is SGHTA and CDR2 is FQGNSA in the germline V gene. The CDR3 spans 15 residues. With 6 bases removed from V and 0 bases from J, the gap between germline ends came to 11 bases. The CDR3 DNA follows: TGTGCCAGCAGGCTGGCCTTTACGAACACCGGGGAGCTGTTTTTT. Residues: CASRLAFTNTGELFF.

This clonotype was seen repeatedly, ten times or more. This chain joins TRBV20-1 and TRBJ2-1; 8 bases line up with TRBD1. The CDR3 is 11 amino acids. CDR1 and CDR2 from the germline V gene are DFQATT and SNEGSKA (reference sequence). V lost 6 bases, J lost 8 bases, and 3 bases stayed unmatched. The CDR3 nucleotides read TGCAGTGCGACAGGGGTGGATGAGCAGTTCTTC. This gives the protein CSATGVDEQFF.

This clonotype was seen a few times. One end of the junction varies from germline; a read error may be responsible. The V and J genes are TRBV10-2 and TRBJ1-1; the D is unclear. Germline V gives CDR1 WSHSY, CDR2 SAAADI. The CDR3 contains 13 residues. The CDR3 DNA reads TGCGCCAGCAGCCGCGGCGAGAACACTGAAGCTCTCTTT. Its protein product is CASSRGENTEALF.

This rearrangement joins TRBV11-2 to TRBJ2-5; D gene uncertain. The V gene lost 2 bases and the J gene lost 3 bases, with 19 bases spanning the gap. Germline CDR1 and CDR2: SGHAT and FQNNGV. This CDR3 region has 17 residues. The CDR3 protein is CASSLTTDAGSKETQYF. The CDR3 bases are TGTGCCAGCAGCTTAACCACTGATGCAGGTAGCAAAGAGACCCAGTACTTC. The variable domain in full, with the rest retrieved from reference TRBV11-2 and TRBJ2-5, is EAGVAQSPRYKIIEKRQSVAFWCNPISGHATLYWYQQILGQGPKLLIQFQNNGVVDDSQLPKDRFSAERLKGVDSTLKIQPAKLEDSAVYLCASSLTTDAGSKETQYFGPGTRLLVL.

Worth noting for this clonotype: The final CDR3 position lacks the conserved phenylalanine or tryptophan, pointing to a likely read error. The chain uses TRBV19 and TRBJ1-6; no clear D. There are 14 residues in the CDR3. Per the germline V gene, CDR1 is LNHDA and CDR2 is SQIVND (reference sequence). Trimming cost V 4 bases and J 13 bases, with 17 bases left between them. CDR3 sequence (DNA): TGTGCCAGTAGTACAGGACCATTAGTCACTCCCCTCCACCTT. Its protein is CASSTGPLVTPLHL.